These T cell receptor beta chains were read from a single sample in a study of OX40 agonist ivuxolimab in advanced cancers. Clones were read by immunoSEQ multiplex PCR, and TCRdb kept only the in-frame ones, dropping some. The table lists fewer than 75,000 clones, around 82% of them singletons. The source material was CD4+ or CD8+ T cells sorted from blood, sampled in a trial of the OX40 agonist ivuxolimab. These receptors were collected from an adult with an advanced solid tumor such as melanoma, head and neck, liver or kidney cancer. Each CDR3 is given with its conserved first and last residue. The D gene is left open where the match is weak. A row's size may be missing; if present it is once, few, many or a size class.

clone size	V gene	J gene	D gene	CDR3 protein	CDR3 DNA
.	TRBV12-2	TRBJ1-6	.	CASRPDRGRSSYNSPLHF	TGTGCAAGTCGCCCAGACAGGGGTAGAAGCTCCTATAATTCACCCCTCCACTTT
.	TRBV6-5	TRBJ2-3	TRBD2	CASSSMGLARTDTQYF	TGTGCCAGCAGTTCCATGGGACTAGCAAGGACAGATACGCAGTATTTT
.	TRBV2	TRBJ2-5	.	CASSVPVETQYF	TGTGCCAGCAGTGTCCCCGTTGAGACCCAGTACTTC
.	TRBV18	TRBJ2-1	.	CASSPTTGYNEQFF	TGTGCCAGCTCACCCACGACAGGTTACAATGAGCAGTTCTTC
few	TRBV7-2	TRBJ1-1	.	CASSAGHTEAFF	TGTGCCAGCAGCGCCGGGCACACTGAAGCTTTCTTT
medium-sized	TRBV11-1	TRBJ2-2	TRBD1	CASSFRDRDTGELFF	TGTGCCAGCAGCTTCAGGGACAGGGACACCGGGGAGCTGTTTTTT
.	TRBV11-3	TRBJ2-1	TRBD2	CASSLESGRTYNEQFF	TGTGCCAGCAGCTTAGAGAGCGGGAGGACCTACAATGAGCAGTTCTTC
.	TRBV10-1	TRBJ2-7	TRBD1	CASDDENRDREPHEQYF	TGCGCCAGCGATGATGAAAACCGGGACAGGGAACCCCACGAGCAGTACTTC
.	TRBV12-5	TRBJ2-3	.	CASKGSTDTQYF	TGTGCTAGTAAGGGTAGCACAGATACGCAGTATTTT
few	TRBV10-3	TRBJ1-1	TRBD1	CAISEKGGGTEAFF	TGTGCCATCAGTGAGAAAGGGGGCGGGACTGAAGCTTTCTTT
.	TRBV6-5	TRBJ1-4	.	CASSSLITGREKLFF	TGTGCCAGCAGTTCCTTGATAACAGGCAGGGAAAAACTGTTTTTT
.	TRBV11-1	TRBJ1-1	.	CASSLAPGRDTEAFF	TGTGCCAGCAGCTTAGCGCCTGGCAGGGACACTGAAGCTTTCTTT
.	TRBV19	TRBJ1-1	.	CASSITSGTEAFF	TGTGCCAGTAGTATAACTTCCGGGACTGAAGCTTTCTTT